This T cell receptor beta chain stems from a study of T cells after yellow fever vaccination. Study information: Low-cell-number fractions underwent preparation using SMART-Seq v4 Ultra Low Input.

The germline CDR1 and CDR2 sequences are MNHEY and SVGAGI. Trimming stripped 3 bases from V and 1 base from J, with 9 bases between. The CDR3 is 14 residues long. This clonotype showed up just a few times. As TCR cDNA was made by 5'RACE template switching, a universal primer site and UMIs were added. Via MiXCR, TCRdb re-called the 5' RACE reads, giving one row per CDR3 protein. The sample contains hundreds of thousands of distinct CDR3 sequences, 4.1% of which appear only once. The rearrangement joins TRBV6-5 to TRBJ1-1; TRBD1 is a possible D gene (5 bases). This TCR was sampled from a young man who received the YFV17D yellow fever vaccine. Source: PBMCs, taken 5 days after the yellow fever booster vaccination. The CDR3 loop reads CASSYRGQNTEAFF. As DNA, the CDR3 is TGTGCCAGCAGTTATCGCGGACAGAACACTGAAGCTTTCTTT.